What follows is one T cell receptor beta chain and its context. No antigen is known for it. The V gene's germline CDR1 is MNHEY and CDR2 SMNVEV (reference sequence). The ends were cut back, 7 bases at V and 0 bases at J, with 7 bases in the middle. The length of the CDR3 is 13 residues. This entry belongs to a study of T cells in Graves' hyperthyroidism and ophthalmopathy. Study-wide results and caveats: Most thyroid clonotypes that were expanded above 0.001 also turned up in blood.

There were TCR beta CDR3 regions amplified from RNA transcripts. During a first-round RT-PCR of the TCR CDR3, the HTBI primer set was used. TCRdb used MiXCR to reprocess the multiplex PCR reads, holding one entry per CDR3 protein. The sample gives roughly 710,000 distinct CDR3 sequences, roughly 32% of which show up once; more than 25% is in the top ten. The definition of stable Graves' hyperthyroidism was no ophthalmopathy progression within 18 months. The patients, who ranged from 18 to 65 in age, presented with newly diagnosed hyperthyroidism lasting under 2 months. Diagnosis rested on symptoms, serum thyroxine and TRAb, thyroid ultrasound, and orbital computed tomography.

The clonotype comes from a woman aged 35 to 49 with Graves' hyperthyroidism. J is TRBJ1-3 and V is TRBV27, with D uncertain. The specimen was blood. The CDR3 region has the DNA TGTGCCAGCAAGTATAACTCTGGAAACACCATATATTTT. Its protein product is CASKYNSGNTIYF.